A few counts support the clone carrying this T cell receptor beta chain. V lost 2 bases, J lost 6 bases, and 9 bases stayed unmatched. Germline assignment: CDR1 GTSNPN and CDR2 SVGIG (reference sequence). The CDR3 totals 15 residues. The data were taken from a study of CD8+ T cells in alopecia areata. Overall study context: Tofacitinib was given for 6 to 18 months, then stopped for 6 months.

It was cDNA, reverse transcribed from extracted RNA, that served as the sequencing template. Some clones are missing from TCRdb's copy, which holds only in-frame ones; the method was immunoSEQ multiplex PCR. The sample yields roughly 200,000 clones, roughly 65% seen once. This clonotype originated in a human donor with alopecia areata. The chain has TRBV30 and TRBJ2-3; TRBD2 agrees at 9 bases. The specimen comprised CD4+ T cells sorted from blood, sampled at week 0. The CDR3 sequence: CAWSTRRGGHDTQYF. In nucleotides, the CDR3 is TGTGCCTGGAGTACCCGGCGGGGGGGCCATGATACGCAGTATTTT. The whole variable domain, filled in from reference TRBV30 and TRBJ2-3, reads SQTIHQWPATLVQPVGSPLSLECTVEGTSNPNLYWYRQAAGRGLQLLFYSVGIGQISSEVPQNLSASRPQDRQFILSSKKLLLSDSGFYLCAWSTRRGGHDTQYFGPGTRLTVL.